This TCR beta chain was sequenced during a study of T cells in localized non-small cell lung cancer. Study conclusions and caveats: Uninvolved adjacent lung had higher T cell clonality than tumor and all other tissues. Because only a single region of the tumor was sequenced, heterogeneity remains possible. Median roughly 57 top-100 tumor clones were shared with paired adjacent lung.

The data were produced by immunoSEQ multiplex PCR, yet TCRdb's version contains in-frame clones alone and is incomplete. This table has approximately 57,000 clones, roughly 90% appearing once. On this clone itself: Its antigen is as yet unknown.

V lost 0 bases and J 3 bases, leaving 8 bases between the germline ends. Germline V lookup: CDR1 LNHNV, CDR2 YYDKDF (reference sequence). This CDR3 is 14 amino acids long. This TCR came from a woman aged 40-75 years with stage I lung adenocarcinoma. The starting material was peripheral blood, obtained before any cancer treatment. The chain employs TRBV15 and TRBJ1-1; D is unclear. As DNA, the CDR3 is TGTGCCACCAGCAGAGATCAGCGCTACACTGAAGCTTTCTTT. It is translated as CATSRDQRYTEAFF. Looking up the rest from reference TRBV15 and TRBJ1-1 gives the full variable domain: DAMVIQNPRYQVTQFGKPVTLSCSQTLNHNVMYWYQQKSSQAPKLLFHYYDKDFNNEADTPDNFQSRRPNTSFCFLDIRSPGLGDTAMYLCATSRDQRYTEAFFGQGTRLTVV.